Presented here are 2 T cell receptor beta chains from one specimen sequenced in a study of CD8+ T cells in alopecia areata. After isolation, RNA underwent reverse transcription to generate cDNA as the sequencing template. The repertoire was sequenced with immunoSEQ multiplex PCR; TCRdb's copy has only in-frame clones and lacks some. The table includes around 150,000 clones, approximately 60% detected once. The sample comprised CD8+ T cells sorted from blood. These receptor sequences come from a human donor in good health.

The chain carries TRBV29-1 and TRBJ1-3, with D tentatively TRBD1 (5 bases). The CDR3 loop spans 15 amino acids. Per germline, CDR1 SQVTM and CDR2 ANQGSEA. The V end lost 6 bases, the J end lost 0 bases, and 15 bases lay between the germline ends. The DNA for the CDR3 is TGCAGCGTCACGCTGGGGGAAGGCTCTGGAAACACCATATATTTT. Residues: CSVTLGEGSGNTIYF.

V is TRBV2 and J is TRBJ2-3, with D perhaps matching TRBD1 (6 bases). CDR1 is SNHLY, CDR2 FYNNEI, per germline. This CDR3 region has 17 residues. V was pared by 0 bases and J by 4 bases, with 17 bases between. For the CDR3, the DNA is TGTGCCAGCAGTGAAGCTTTTGGCAGGGGAATCGCAGATACGCAGTATTTT. The encoded protein is CASSEAFGRGIADTQYF. Full variable domain (outside the CDR3, taken from reference TRBV2 and TRBJ2-3): EPEVTQTPSHQVTQMGQEVILRCVPISNHLYFYWYRQILGQKVEFLVSFYNNEISEKSEIFDDQFSVERPDGSNFTLKIRSTKLEDSAMYFCASSEAFGRGIADTQYFGPGTRLTVL.